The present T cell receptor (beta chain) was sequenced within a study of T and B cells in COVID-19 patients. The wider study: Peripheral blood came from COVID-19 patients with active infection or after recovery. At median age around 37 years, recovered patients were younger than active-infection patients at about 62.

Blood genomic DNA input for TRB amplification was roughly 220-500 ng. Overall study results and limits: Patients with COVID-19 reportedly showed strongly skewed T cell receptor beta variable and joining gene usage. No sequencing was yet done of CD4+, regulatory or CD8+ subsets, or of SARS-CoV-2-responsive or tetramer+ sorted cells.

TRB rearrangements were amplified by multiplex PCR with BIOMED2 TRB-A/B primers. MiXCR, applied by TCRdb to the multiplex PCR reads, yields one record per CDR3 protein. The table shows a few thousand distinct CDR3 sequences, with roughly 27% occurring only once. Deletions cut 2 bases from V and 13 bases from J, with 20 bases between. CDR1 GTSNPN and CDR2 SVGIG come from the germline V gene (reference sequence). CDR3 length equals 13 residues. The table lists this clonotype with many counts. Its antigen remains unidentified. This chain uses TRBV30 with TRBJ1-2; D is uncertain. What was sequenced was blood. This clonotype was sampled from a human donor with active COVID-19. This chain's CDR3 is CAWSPENSLYRTF. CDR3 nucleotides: TGTGCCTGGAGTCCAGAAAACAGCCTCTATCGCACCTTC.